The following is a TCR beta chain sequence with its context. Its antigen is not identified. Repertoires were generated with immunoSEQ multiplex PCR, while TCRdb's copy carries only in-frame clones and drops some. The sample carries about 38,000 clones, about 93% recorded once. Naive CD45RA+ and memory CD45RO+ CD4+ or CD8+ T cells were FACS-sorted. Trimming removed 4 bases from V and 1 base from J; junction bases left unmatched: 7. Germline lookup yields CDR1 MDHEN and CDR2 SYDVKM. There are 15 residues in the CDR3. This specimen belongs to a study of regulatory dendritic cells for organ transplantation. Study-wide results and caveats: Between individuals, the alloreactive memory CD8+ T cell pool differed considerably. Memory CD8+ clonal expansion seemed more limited with regulatory than mature dendritic cells. Naive T cells showed high diversity, memory cells less, memory CD8+ least.

This receptor was taken from a human donor in good health. Sequencing was done on a sample of naive CD8+ T cells from blood. Subset of the sample: CD45RA+ naive T cells. V usage is TRBV28 and J usage is TRBJ2-7; 7 nucleotides agree with TRBD2. The CDR3, as DNA: TGTGCCAGCAGTTCAAGCGGGACTGTTTCCTACGAGCAGTACTTC. Translation gives CASSSSGTVSYEQYF. Using reference TRBV28 and TRBJ2-7 for the parts outside the CDR3, the full variable domain is DVKVTQSSRYLVKRTGEKVFLECVQDMDHENMFWYRQDPGLGLRLIYFSYDVKMKEKGDIPEGYSVSREKKERFSLILESASTNQTSMYLCASSSSGTVSYEQYFGPGTRLTVT.